The TCR beta chain under discussion was sequenced for a study of human T cells and chemical hapten exposure. From the RACE reads, TCRdb called clonotypes with MiXCR, one entry per CDR3 protein. There are 95,000 to 150,000 distinct CDR3 sequences in the sample; approximately 10% occur only once, and under 2.5% lies in the top ten. Noted time point: patch test 3, about 24 weeks after DPC sensitization. Treatment reported: therapeutic diphenylcyclopropenone sensitization with weekly scalp DPC. The study's findings and limits: Expanded TCRs produced significantly more large CDR3 similarity clusters than controls did.

CDR1 is MNHEY, CDR2 SVGEGT, per germline. V lost 6 bases, J lost 4 bases, and 13 bases lay in between. The CDR3 contains 14 residues. In its sample, this clonotype was seen a few times. What it binds is not known. This receptor was taken from a woman aged 50 to 60 with alopecia areata. Some clones in this sample may be carry-over from other donors' samples. Specimen: whole blood, collected in connection with sensitization to the hapten diphenylcyclopropenone (DPC). The chain carries TRBV6-2 or TRBV6-3 and TRBJ1-5, with D perhaps TRBD1 (5 bases). The CDR3 reads CASRRPGANQPQHF. The CDR3 nucleotides are TGTGCCAGCAGGAGACCTGGGGCGAATCAGCCCCAGCATTTT.